These 20 T cell receptor beta chains were sequenced from one sample in a study of glioma-infiltrating T cells after dendritic cell vaccination. Here immunoSEQ multiplex PCR was the method, and the copy in TCRdb shows in-frame clones only, minus some. Of 93,000 or so clones in the sample, roughly 76% are singletons; the top ten hold approximately 12%. Sequencing used blood, obtained before dendritic cell vaccination. These receptors came from a human donor with glioblastoma.

This chain joins TRBV4-1 and TRBJ2-1; TRBD2 agrees at 9 bases. The CDR3 spans 14 residues. The germline gives CDR1 MGHRA, CDR2 YSYEKL. V shed 1 base, J shed 16 bases, and the junction held 11 bases outside the gene matches. For the CDR3, the DNA is TGCGCCAGCAGCCAAGCTTCTAGCGGGGATGTGCTTTTCTTC. Its translation is CASSQASSGDVLFF.

This clone was seen a single time. This chain links TRBV28 with TRBJ1-5; TRBD1 matches at 8 bases. This CDR3 is built from 15 residues. With V trimmed by 6 bases and J by 0 bases, 4 bases remained unmatched. CDR1 and CDR2 from the germline V gene are MDHEN and SYDVKM. DNA of the CDR3: TGTGCCAGCAGCCGTGACAGGGGTAGCAATCAGCCCCAGCATTTT. Encoded protein: CASSRDRGSNQPQHF.

The chain recombines TRBV18 with TRBJ1-1; weak D call: TRBD1 (6 bases). The CDR3 contains 15 residues. Trimming took 4 bases from V and 5 from J, leaving 17 bases between them. The germline gives CDR1 KGHSH, CDR2 LQKENI. This CDR3 is CASSHERTEPTEAFF. The CDR3 region has the DNA TGTGCCAGCTCACATGAGCGGACAGAACCTACTGAAGCTTTCTTT.

V gene TRBV10-3 combines with J gene TRBJ1-3, with TRBD1 identical over 8 bases. The trim removed 5 bases at V and 2 bases at J, leaving 8 bases unmatched. This CDR3 spans 16 amino acids. Looked up from germline, CDR1 is ENHRY and CDR2 is SYGVKD. The CDR3 region is CAISTPGQVPGNTIYF. DNA for the CDR3: TGTGCCATCAGTACTCCGGGACAGGTCCCTGGAAACACCATATATTTT.

This clone was found once. The V call is TRBV4-2, the J call TRBJ2-1; 13 bases match TRBD2. V trimming: 4 bases; J trimming: 5 bases; junction bases outside the gene matches: 5. This CDR3 has 16 amino acids. Germline loops: CDR1 LGHNA, CDR2 YNFKEQ. The chain's CDR3 is CASSRPGTSGNNEQFF. The CDR3 region has the DNA TGTGCCAGCAGCCGCCCCGGGACTAGCGGGAACAATGAGCAGTTCTTC.

The sample holds one count of this clone. This chain links TRBV7-6 with TRBJ2-3, with 9 positions matching TRBD2. Germline V gene data show CDR1 as SGHVS and CDR2 as FNYEAQ. With V trimmed by 3 bases and J by 0 bases, 4 bases remained unmatched. This CDR3 spans 16 amino acids. CDR3 sequence reads: CASSFTTSGSTDTQYF. Here the CDR3 DNA reads TGTGCCAGCAGCTTTACGACTAGCGGAAGCACAGATACGCAGTATTTT.

The rearrangement joins TRBV4-3 to TRBJ2-5; tentatively, D is TRBD2 (6 bases). Trimming pared 1 base from V and 2 bases from J, leaving 14 bases between. Germline V gene sequence: CDR1 LGHNA, CDR2 YSLEER. The CDR3 has 16 residues. The CDR3 nucleotides are TGCGCCAGCAGCCAAGGAGTGACCGGGGGACAAGAGACCCAGTACTTC. This encodes CASSQGVTGGQETQYF.

V usage is TRBV18 and J usage is TRBJ2-1, with D maybe TRBD1 (6 bases). Germline values: CDR1 KGHSH, CDR2 LQKENI. Trimming stripped 2 bases from V and 7 bases from J, with 24 bases between. This CDR3 has 18 residues. The CDR3 here is CASSPESVDRFLWNEQFF. The CDR3, as DNA: TGTGCCAGCTCACCAGAGAGTGTAGACAGGTTCTTGTGGAATGAGCAGTTCTTC.

This chain links TRBV9 with TRBJ1-1; 11 nucleotides match TRBD1. Germline CDR1 reads SGDLS; CDR2 reads YYNGEE. This CDR3 spans 13 amino acids. J was trimmed by 7 bases and V by 4 bases; bases with no gene match: 3. The CDR3 region has the DNA TGTGCCAGCAGCTTAGGGACAGGGGGTGAAGCTTTCTTT. Translating it yields CASSLGTGGEAFF.

The chain's CDR3 is CASSLERGGNEQFF. The DNA for the CDR3 is TGTGCCAGCAGCTTAGAACGGGGGGGGAATGAGCAGTTCTTC. The rearrangement uses TRBV7-2 and TRBJ2-1, with TRBD2 matching over 8 bases. J was trimmed by 7 bases and V by 1 base; bases with no gene match: 3. Germline CDR1 is SGHTA and CDR2 is FQGNSA. This CDR3 contains 14 residues.

The chain recombines TRBV19 with TRBJ2-2, with 7 bases matching TRBD2. The CDR3 sequence is 16 residues long. Germline-derived CDR1 and CDR2 are LNHDA and SQIVND (reference sequence). V was pared by 5 bases and J by 6 bases, with 12 bases of the junction left unmatched. The CDR3 spells CASSLYGTRGAGELFF. CDR3 sequence (DNA): TGTGCCAGTAGTTTGTATGGGACCCGGGGGGCCGGGGAGCTGTTTTTT.

This chain links TRBV30 with TRBJ2-5; 10 bases fit TRBD2. The germline V gene encodes CDR1 GTSNPN and CDR2 SVGIG (reference sequence). The CDR3 length is 16 residues. V shed 5 bases, J shed 7 bases, and the junction held 16 bases outside the gene matches. CDR3: CAWGYVGLAAGGTQYF. The CDR3 DNA follows: TGTGCCTGGGGATATGTCGGACTAGCGGCCGGAGGGACCCAGTACTTC.

This clone occurred a few times. V usage is TRBV6-6 and J usage is TRBJ1-1; D remains ambiguous. The CDR3 loop spans 13 amino acids. Trimming took 5 bases from V and 1 from J, leaving 8 bases between them. Germline CDR1 MNHNY, CDR2 SVGAGI (reference sequence). CDR3 coding DNA: TGTGCCAGCAGTCCTCTTTCGAACACTGAAGCTTTCTTT. It is translated as CASSPLSNTEAFF.

This clone was observed a handful of times. The V gene is TRBV19, the J gene TRBJ1-5; 9 positions match TRBD1. This CDR3 has 13 amino acids. From germline, CDR1 is LNHDA and CDR2 SQIVND (reference sequence). The trim removed 6 bases at V and 4 bases at J, leaving 1 base unmatched. Here the CDR3 DNA reads TGTGCCAGTAGCGACAGGGGGAATCAGCCCCAGCATTTT. It is translated as CASSDRGNQPQHF.

The chain recombines TRBV11-2 with TRBJ1-5; 9 positions match TRBD1. The germline V gene has CDR1 SGHAT and CDR2 FQNNGV. J gave up 7 bases and V 2 bases, and 6 bases lay outside the gene matches. CDR3 length: 15 amino acids. CDR3 DNA: TGTGCCAGCAGCTTAACCACAGGGGGCGCCCAGCCCCAGCATTTT. Translation gives CASSLTTGGAQPQHF.

The rearrangement uses TRBV11-2 and TRBJ2-7, with a tentative D call TRBD1 (6 bases). The germline CDR1 and CDR2 sequences are SGHAT and FQNNGV. This CDR3 contains 14 residues. V gave up 4 bases and J gave up 6 bases, with 16 bases separating them. CDR3 DNA: TGTGCCAGCAGCTCACAGGGACGGGTAAGCGAGCAGTACTTC. Encoded protein: CASSSQGRVSEQYF.

The CDR3 sequence: CASSQTGQGLWTEAFF. The CDR3 nucleotides are TGCGCCAGCAGCCAAACGGGACAGGGGTTATGGACTGAAGCTTTCTTT. The chain joins TRBV4-3 to TRBJ1-1, with 10 nucleotides matching TRBD1. The V segment lost 2 bases and the J segment 5 bases; nucleotides outside the gene matches: 8. Germline-derived CDR1 and CDR2 are LGHNA and YSLEER. CDR3 length: 16 residues.

The chain recombines TRBV7-2 with TRBJ1-5; D perhaps matches TRBD1 (6 bases). The CDR3 sequence is 15 residues long. V lost 2 bases and J lost 4, with 12 bases in between. Per the germline V gene, CDR1 is SGHTA and CDR2 is FQGNSA. CDR3 sequence: CASSLHPGVNQPQHF. The CDR3 DNA sequence: TGTGCCAGCAGCTTACACCCAGGGGTGAATCAGCCCCAGCATTTT.

The chain links TRBV4-3 to TRBJ1-2; 7 bases agree with TRBD1. This CDR3 is built from 15 residues. The ends lost 0 bases at V and 4 bases at J; junction bases unmatched: 5. Per the germline V gene, CDR1 is LGHNA and CDR2 is YSLEER. In nucleotides, the CDR3 is TGCGCCAGCAGCCAAGAGATAAGACAGGGCTATGGCTACACCTTC. Its protein is CASSQEIRQGYGYTF.

This rearrangement joins TRBV29-1 to TRBJ2-7, with 7 bases matching TRBD1. The CDR3 extends over 12 amino acids. Unmatched junction bases numbered 4, after V lost 7 bases and J lost 1 base. Germline V CDR1 and CDR2: SQVTM, ANQGSEA. Here the CDR3 reads CSGGQVSYEQYF. The CDR3 nucleotides are TGCAGCGGCGGACAGGTATCCTACGAGCAGTACTTC.